This TCR beta chain was identified during a study of blood T cell repertoires in COVID-19. At the level of the study: From T cells, B-cell-depleted T cells, or PBMCs came the material, which was cDNA or gDNA.

The V and J ends lost 5 bases and 7 bases respectively, with 15 bases between them. The CDR3 loop spans 13 amino acids. The V gene's germline CDR1 is SGHTA and CDR2 FQGNSA. As handled by the study authors: The authors estimated nucleated cell counts from reference gene primer amplification. TCRdb's copy holds only in-frame clones and misses some; the assay was immunoSEQ multiplex PCR. V, J and clone size are those of that table, while D and trimming were read from the DNA. The sample carries about 200,000 clones, 70% to 90% recorded once. Seattle participants joined during active infection and were tracked over time.

This rearrangement joins TRBV7-2 to TRBJ2-7; D remains ambiguous. The sample comprised peripheral blood. The receptor was isolated from a man aged 50 to 59 with COVID-19, enrolled during active disease. CDR3 sequence (DNA): TGTGCCAGCAGCCCCCACCCGCGAAAGGAGCAGTACTTC. Translating gives CASSPHPRKEQYF.